The clone carrying this T cell receptor beta chain was counted at least ten times. The antigen is undetermined. TCRdb itself ran the RT-PCR reads through MiXCR, one entry per CDR3 protein. The sample contains around 530,000 distinct CDR3 sequences, 12% of which appear only once. This entry comes from a study of response to subunit inactivated influenza vaccine. This CDR3 has 12 residues. CDR1 and CDR2 (germline): ENHRY, SYGVKD. V was cut by 8 bases and J by 6 bases, with 10 bases left in between. Whole-study results and caveats: Few new T cells, the authors suggested, are recruited by each seasonal influenza vaccination.

This TCR was sampled from a man aged 50-59 years who received an inactivated influenza vaccine. The rearrangement joins TRBV10-3 to TRBJ2-2; D is perhaps TRBD1 (6 bases). The sample was PBMCs from blood, taken on the day of vaccination. For the CDR3, the DNA is TGTGCCATCGGGACACAGGCCGGGGAGCTGTTTTTT. This encodes CAIGTQAGELFF.